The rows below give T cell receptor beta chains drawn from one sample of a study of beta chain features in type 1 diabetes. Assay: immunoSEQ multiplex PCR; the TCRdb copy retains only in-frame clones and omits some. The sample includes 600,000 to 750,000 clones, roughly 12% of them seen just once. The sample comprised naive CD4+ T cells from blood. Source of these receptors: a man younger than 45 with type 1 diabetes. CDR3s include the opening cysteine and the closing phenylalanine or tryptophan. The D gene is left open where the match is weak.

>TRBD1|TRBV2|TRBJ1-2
CASSATGESYGYTF
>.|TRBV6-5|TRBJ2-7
CASSLSRDYEQYF
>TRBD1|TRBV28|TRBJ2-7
CATYSGTGVPMRDEQYF
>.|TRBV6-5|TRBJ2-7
CASRRDPVEQYF
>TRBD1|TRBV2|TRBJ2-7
CASSDLDRGTYEQYF
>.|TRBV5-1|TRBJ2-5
CASAPGRGQETQYF
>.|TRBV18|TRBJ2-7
CASSPVDSGGEQYF
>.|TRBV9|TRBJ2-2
CASSVGGVGELFF
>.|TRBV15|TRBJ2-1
CATSRLQGSSYNEQFF
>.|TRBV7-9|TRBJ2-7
CASSASYEQYF
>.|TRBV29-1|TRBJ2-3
CSATGLSDTQYF
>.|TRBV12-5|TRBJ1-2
CASGPLDVFANYGYTF
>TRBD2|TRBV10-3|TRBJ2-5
CAISDNLAGEKETQYF
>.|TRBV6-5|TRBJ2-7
CASSFYGAEQYF
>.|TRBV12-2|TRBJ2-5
CASRSVETQYF
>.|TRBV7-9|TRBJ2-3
CASSLDRRTDTQYF
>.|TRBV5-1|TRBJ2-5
CASSLLQTGQETQYF
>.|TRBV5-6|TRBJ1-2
CASSYADGYTF
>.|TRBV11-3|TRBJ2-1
CASSSEQWEQFF
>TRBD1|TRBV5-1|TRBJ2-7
CASSEGQGFREQYF
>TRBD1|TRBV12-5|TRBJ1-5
CASGRTGFGNQPQHF
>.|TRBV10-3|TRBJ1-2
CAIASGQLYYTF
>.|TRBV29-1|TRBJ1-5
CSVGRVRGQPQHF
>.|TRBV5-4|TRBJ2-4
CASSSSQGPKNIQYF
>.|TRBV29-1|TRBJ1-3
CSVLSGSSGNTIYF
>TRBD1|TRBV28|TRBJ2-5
CASSPSGTGGQETQYF
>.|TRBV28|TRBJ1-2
CASSLSTVLYGYTF
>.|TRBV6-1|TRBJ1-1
CASSEGIWSTEAFF
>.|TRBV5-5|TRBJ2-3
CASSLSGDTQYF
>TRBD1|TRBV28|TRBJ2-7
CASSLPDRGVTYEQYF
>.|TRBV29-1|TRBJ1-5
CSVGSGTGNQPQHF
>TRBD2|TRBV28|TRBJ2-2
CASSPVLAGGRSGELFF
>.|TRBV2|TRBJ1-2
CASSEALRQANYGYTF
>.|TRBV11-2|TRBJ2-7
CASSLGDGTYEQYF
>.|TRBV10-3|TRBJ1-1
CAIREVGTEAFF
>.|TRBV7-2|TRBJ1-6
CASSPQAAHYNSPLHF
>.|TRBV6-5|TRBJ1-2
CASRTRGPYGYTF
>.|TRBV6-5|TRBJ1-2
CASSERGANYGYTF
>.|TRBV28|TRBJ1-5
CASTTGGVSNQPQHF
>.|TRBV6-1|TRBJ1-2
CASSGREDGYTF
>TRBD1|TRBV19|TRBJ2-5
CASSSPGQGATETQYF
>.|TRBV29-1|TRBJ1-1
CSVVGEGAFF
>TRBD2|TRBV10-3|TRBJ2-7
CAISDIAGGFYEQYF
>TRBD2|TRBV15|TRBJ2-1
CATRGMGLANAGEQFF
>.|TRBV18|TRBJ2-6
CASSPRGTGANVLTF
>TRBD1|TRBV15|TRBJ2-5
CATSRDLTGPVQETQYF
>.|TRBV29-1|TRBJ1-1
CSARTVNTEAFF
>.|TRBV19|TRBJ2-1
CASSMRGFEQFF